This entry lists 13 T cell receptor beta chains sequenced from one sample in a study of glioma-infiltrating T cells. Using RNA template, CDR3s of TCR alpha and beta were amplified with iRepertoire arm-PCR. Using its own MiXCR run on the multiplex PCR reads, TCRdb lists one record per CDR3 protein. The sample yields some 180,000 distinct CDR3 sequences, more than 30% seen once. The specimen was glioma tissue, nonneoplastic brain tissue, or PBMCs (not recorded which). All receptors derive from a human donor with low-grade glioma or glioblastoma, undergoing nonglioma brain surgery, or in good health (not recorded which).

This sequence joins TRBV29-1 and TRBJ1-1; possible D gene TRBD1, 5 bases. The CDR3 extends over 13 amino acids. The germline V gene encodes CDR1 SQVTM and CDR2 ANQGSEA. V shed 5 bases and J shed 4 bases, with 14 bases lying between them. The CDR3 loop reads CSVWRERGTEAFF. DNA for the CDR3: TGCAGCGTTTGGAGGGAAAGGGGCACTGAAGCTTTCTTT.

This chain connects TRBV7-3 to TRBJ2-2; TRBD2 matches at 9 bases. This CDR3 is built from 17 residues. Per the germline V gene, CDR1 is SGHTA and CDR2 is FQGTGA. The J segment lost 5 bases and the V segment lost 7 bases, leaving 14 bases of the junction unmatched. CDR3 loop: CASTPGVAGVSTGELFF. The CDR3 nucleotides are TGTGCCAGCACCCCCGGAGTAGCGGGAGTATCAACCGGGGAGCTGTTTTTT.

The V gene is TRBV2, the J gene TRBJ2-1, with 12 bases that match TRBD2. Germline V gene data show CDR1 as SNHLY and CDR2 as FYNNEI. The CDR3 totals 22 residues. The trim removed 4 bases at V and 0 bases at J, leaving 19 bases unmatched. Here the CDR3 reads CASSGASGRAVVPTSSYNEQFF. DNA of the CDR3: TGTGCCAGCAGTGGGGCTAGCGGGAGGGCCGTGGTTCCAACGAGCTCCTACAATGAGCAGTTCTTC.

In this sample, this clonotype turned up many times. The V and J genes are TRBV4-2 and TRBJ2-7; 12 bases fit TRBD2. From germline, CDR1 is LGHNA and CDR2 YNFKEQ. Trimming cost V 4 bases and J 5 bases; bases outside gene matches: 15. This CDR3 has 18 residues. CDR3 residues: CASSRGVVGLAGGDEQYF. The CDR3 region has the DNA TGTGCCAGCAGCCGAGGGGTAGTTGGGCTAGCGGGAGGGGACGAGCAGTACTTC.

At least ten counts were recorded for this clonotype. V and J are TRBV28 and TRBJ1-2; no reliable D call. The V and J ends lost 5 bases and 7 bases respectively, with 8 bases between them. The length of the CDR3 is 11 residues. Germline-derived CDR1 and CDR2 are MDHEN and SYDVKM. For the CDR3, the DNA is TGTGCCAGCAGTCCCAGTCGTGGCTACACCTTC. Amino acids: CASSPSRGYTF.

This clonotype showed up many times. The V and J genes are TRBV7-9 and TRBJ2-7; the D gene is possibly TRBD1 (6 bases). The CDR3 consists of 13 residues. Trimming shortened V by 4 bases and J by 3 bases, and 10 bases separated the two germline ends. Per the germline V gene, CDR1 is SEHNR and CDR2 is FQNEAQ (reference sequence). The CDR3 DNA sequence: TGTGCCAGCAGCTCGAAGGACAGCTACGAGCAGTACTTC. This gives the protein CASSSKDSYEQYF.

This clonotype was recorded many times. J is TRBJ1-2 and V is TRBV7-2; TRBD1 aligns across 9 bases. There are 16 residues in the CDR3. Germline V CDR1 and CDR2: SGHTA, FQGNSA. The J segment lost 2 bases and the V segment lost 2 bases, leaving 6 bases of the junction unmatched. The CDR3 DNA reads as TGTGCCAGCAGCTTAATCGGGACAGGGAGGAACTATGGCTACACCTTC. Translation gives CASSLIGTGRNYGYTF.

This clonotype was seen at least ten times. The chain links TRBV27 to TRBJ2-5; TRBD2 agrees at 8 bases. The trim removed 3 bases at V and 1 base at J, leaving 22 bases unmatched. The CDR3 extends over 21 amino acids. The germline gives CDR1 MNHEY, CDR2 SMNVEV (reference sequence). The CDR3 DNA follows: TGTGCCAGCAGTTTGATACCCTCTTGGGCGGGAGGACCTCCGGGCCAAGAGACCCAGTACTTC. Translation gives CASSLIPSWAGGPPGQETQYF.

The V gene is TRBV7-9, the J gene TRBJ2-3; 13 bases fit TRBD2. Germline values: CDR1 SEHNR, CDR2 FQNEAQ (reference sequence). V dropped 5 bases and J dropped 4; count of bases not matched to a gene: 0. This CDR3 is built from 14 residues. DNA of the CDR3: TGTGCCAGCAGCGGGACTAGCGGGGCAGATACGCAGTATTTT. Translated, it gives CASSGTSGADTQYF.

Ten or more counts support this clonotype. The rearrangement links TRBV27 to TRBJ2-2; D is unclear. Germline V gene sequence: CDR1 MNHEY, CDR2 SMNVEV (reference sequence). The CDR3 covers 14 residues. Trimming removed 7 bases from V and 2 bases from J, with 11 bases in between. In DNA, the CDR3 is TGTGCCAGCAAGGAGCGAACAAACACCGGGGAGCTGTTTTTT. Its translation: CASKERTNTGELFF.

The chain recombines TRBV5-4 with TRBJ2-5; 8 bases agree with TRBD2. V lost 4 bases, J lost 3 bases, and 5 bases stayed unmatched. Germline V gives CDR1 SGHNT, CDR2 YYREEE (reference sequence). The CDR3 spans 14 residues. The CDR3 DNA sequence: TGTGCCAGCAGCCCCGTTAGCGGGAAAGAGACCCAGTACTTC. Amino acid sequence: CASSPVSGKETQYF.

V and J are TRBV4-3 and TRBJ2-5; D is undetermined. This CDR3 region has 19 residues. V was clipped by 0 bases and J by 1 base, with 21 bases between them. Germline loops: CDR1 LGHNA, CDR2 YSLEER. The CDR3 is CASSQDVPTAKKFQETQYF. The CDR3 coding sequence is TGCGCCAGCAGCCAAGATGTTCCTACGGCAAAAAAGTTCCAAGAGACCCAGTACTTC.

The sample holds many counts of this clonotype. V is TRBV27 and J is TRBJ2-7; D perhaps matches TRBD1 (5 bases). The V and J ends lost 5 bases and 2 bases respectively, with 13 bases between them. Germline V gene data show CDR1 as MNHEY and CDR2 as SMNVEV (reference sequence). The CDR3 sequence is 14 residues long. In nucleotides, the CDR3 is TGTGCCAGCAGTAGGCAGGGCCTCACCTACGAGCAGTACTTC. It is translated as CASSRQGLTYEQYF.